The sequence of this T cell receptor (beta chain) was determined in a study of blood T cell repertoires in COVID-19. About the study: PBMCs, B-cell-depleted T cells, or T cells provided the cDNA or gDNA that made up the material.

As originally analysed: Reference gene primer amplification gave nucleated cell count estimates. Clones were sequenced by immunoSEQ multiplex PCR, and TCRdb holds only the in-frame ones, with some missing. The V and J calls and clone size come from that table; D and trimming were worked out from the DNA. The sample records 100,000 to 150,000 clones, roughly 85% being singletons. Germline V gene lookup returns CDR1 LNHDA and CDR2 SQIVND (reference sequence). The CDR3 spans 15 residues. With 1 base clipped from V and 7 bases from J, the junction kept 7 bases outside the gene matches. The specimen was peripheral blood. The source of this sequence is a woman aged 80 or older with COVID-19, enrolled during active disease. The chain combines TRBV19 with TRBJ2-1; 7 nucleotides match TRBD2. The CDR3 DNA sequence: TGTGCCAGTAGTATAGGACGGGAGGCAGGGAATGAGCAGTTCTTC. It codes for CASSIGREAGNEQFF.